These 13 T cell receptor beta chains were all obtained from the same sample, sequenced in a study of blood T cell repertoires in COVID-19. Sequenced by immunoSEQ multiplex PCR; TCRdb stores in-frame clones only, minus some. Among more than 200,000 clones, around 84% were seen once, and the ten largest hold 3.5% to 4.5%. Sequences were obtained from PBMCs or T cells enriched from blood (not recorded which). The source of these receptors is a man aged 25-40 years with acute COVID-19.

Written as DNA, the CDR3 is TGTGCCAGCAGCCCCACCGCAGGGTTTTTGGAGACCCAGTACTTC. Its protein is CASSPTAGFLETQYF. The chain carries TRBV3-1 (or the pseudogene TRBV3-2) and TRBJ2-5; a weak D match, TRBD1 (5 bases). The CDR3 is 15 amino acids. CDR1 LGHDT and CDR2 YNNKEL come from the germline V gene (reference sequence). Trimming shortened V by 4 bases and J by 5 bases, and 17 bases separated the two germline ends.

This chain connects TRBV27 to TRBJ1-1, with D maybe TRBD1 (6 bases). The CDR3 consists of 11 residues. Trimming took 6 bases from V and 11 from J, leaving 13 bases between them. CDR1 and CDR2 from the germline V gene are MNHEY and SMNVEV (reference sequence). The CDR3 reads CASREAGAAFF. CDR3 DNA sequence: TGTGCCAGCAGAGAGGCAGGGGCCGCTTTCTTT.

The V and J genes are TRBV5-4 and TRBJ2-2; 7 bases align to TRBD2. Per the germline V gene, CDR1 is SGHNT and CDR2 is YYREEE (reference sequence). Unmatched junction bases numbered 10, after V lost 4 bases and J lost 1 base. CDR3 size: 17 residues. CDR3 bases: TGTGCCAGCAGCCCTTCGGGGGGTTTAATGAACACCGGGGAGCTGTTTTTT. It encodes CASSPSGGLMNTGELFF. Full variable domain (missing parts from reference TRBV5-4 and TRBJ2-2): ETGVTQSPTHLIKTRGQQVTLRCSSQSGHNTVSWYQQALGQGPQFIFQYYREEENGRGNFPPRFSGLQFPNYSSELNVNALELDDSALYLCASSPSGGLMNTGELFFGEGSRLTVL.

The chain links TRBV11-2 to TRBJ1-5; D possibly corresponds to TRBD1 (6 bases). Germline CDR1 SGHAT, CDR2 FQNNGV. This CDR3 spans 14 amino acids. The V gene lost 3 bases and the J gene lost 6 bases, with 12 bases spanning the gap. The CDR3 spells CASSLQQGGQPQHF. The CDR3 nucleotides read TGTGCCAGCAGCTTGCAACAGGGTGGTCAGCCCCAGCATTTT.

V gene TRBV5-1 combines with J gene TRBJ1-4; D is ambiguous. This CDR3 has 15 amino acids. CDR1 is SGHRS and CDR2 is YFSETQ in the germline V gene. Trimming removed 4 bases from V and 1 base from J, with 11 bases in between. CDR3 nucleotides: TGCGCCAGCAGCAAGGGAGAGGGAACTAATGAAAAACTGTTTTTT. Its translation: CASSKGEGTNEKLFF. The full variable domain, with the rest looked up from reference TRBV5-1 and TRBJ1-4, is KAGVTQTPRYLIKTRGQQVTLSCSPISGHRSVSWYQQTPGQGLQFLFEYFSETQRNKGNFPGRFSGRQFSNSRSEMNVSTLELGDSALYLCASSKGEGTNEKLFFGSGTQLSVL.

The gene calls are TRBV10-3 and TRBJ2-5, with 9 bases aligning to TRBD1. CDR1 is ENHRY, CDR2 SYGVKD, per germline. CDR3 length: 14 amino acids. The V and J ends lost 5 bases and 4 bases, in that order; junction bases with no gene match: 5. In DNA form, the CDR3 reads TGTGCCATCAGTCCCGGACAGGGGTTAGAGACCCAGTACTTC. Amino acid sequence: CAISPGQGLETQYF.

This clone appeared a single time. The gene calls are TRBV19 and TRBJ2-1; possibly TRBD2 for D (6 bases). Germline CDR1 LNHDA, CDR2 SQIVND (reference sequence). V lost 5 bases, J lost 3 bases, and 20 bases lay in between. This CDR3 spans 17 amino acids. The CDR3 bases are TGTGCCAGTAGTTACAAATCCGGGACGGACTACTACAATGAGCAGTTCTTC. Protein product: CASSYKSGTDYYNEQFF.

This chain connects TRBV19 to TRBJ2-5, with D maybe TRBD2 (7 bases). Deletions cut 5 bases from V and 1 base from J, with 11 bases between. This CDR3 is built from 14 residues. CDR1 is LNHDA, CDR2 SQIVND, per germline (reference sequence). The CDR3 bases are TGTGCCAGTAGTCGCGGGGGCCGCCAAGAGACCCAGTACTTC. Its translation is CASSRGGRQETQYF.

CDR3 nucleotide sequence: TGTGCCAGCAGTGACGGTGGGGCTTATCAGCCCCAGCATTTT. Translated: CASSDGGAYQPQHF. The chain is built from TRBV2 and TRBJ1-5, with D perhaps TRBD1 (5 bases). The CDR3 runs to 14 residues. Germline CDR1 reads SNHLY; CDR2 reads FYNNEI. With 3 bases removed from V and 5 bases from J, the gap between germline ends came to 11 bases.

The chain is built from TRBV7-9 and TRBJ1-4; no firm D call. CDR3 size: 12 residues. Germline V gene sequence: CDR1 SEHNR, CDR2 FQNEAQ (reference sequence). The V end was cut by 5 bases, the J end by 6 bases, with 7 bases between. For the CDR3, the DNA is TGTGCCAGCAGCCGAGGTTATGAAAAACTGTTTTTT. The encoded protein is CASSRGYEKLFF.

The CDR3 nucleotides read TGTGCCATCCTTGGACAGGGGAGCCGTGGCTACACCTTC. Translation gives CAILGQGSRGYTF. The rearrangement uses TRBV10-3 and TRBJ1-2, with 9 positions matching TRBD1. Germline CDR1 is ENHRY and CDR2 is SYGVKD. V dropped 8 bases and J dropped 7; count of bases not matched to a gene: 8. This CDR3 has 13 residues.

V and J are TRBV2 and TRBJ1-2; 8 nucleotides match TRBD1. The CDR3 totals 12 residues. After removal of 6 bases from V and 8 bases from J, the junction contained 5 bases not matched to a gene. CDR1 is SNHLY and CDR2 is FYNNEI in the germline V gene. CDR3 protein: CASRRDRFGYTF. The CDR3 DNA is TGTGCCAGCAGACGGGACAGGTTCGGCTACACCTTC. The variable domain in full, with the rest retrieved from reference TRBV2 and TRBJ1-2, is EPEVTQTPSHQVTQMGQEVILRCVPISNHLYFYWYRQILGQKVEFLVSFYNNEISEKSEIFDDQFSVERPDGSNFTLKIRSTKLEDSAMYFCASRRDRFGYTFGSGTRLTVV.

This clone appeared once. The V call is TRBV6-5, the J call TRBJ2-1; TRBD2 might be the D (5 bases). Germline values: CDR1 MNHEY, CDR2 SVGAGI. The CDR3 length is 16 residues. V was clipped by 1 base and J by 7 bases, with 17 bases between them. Here the CDR3 DNA reads TGTGCCAGCAGTTACTATGAGGGATCGGTGGGAAATGAGCAGTTCTTC. This encodes CASSYYEGSVGNEQFF.